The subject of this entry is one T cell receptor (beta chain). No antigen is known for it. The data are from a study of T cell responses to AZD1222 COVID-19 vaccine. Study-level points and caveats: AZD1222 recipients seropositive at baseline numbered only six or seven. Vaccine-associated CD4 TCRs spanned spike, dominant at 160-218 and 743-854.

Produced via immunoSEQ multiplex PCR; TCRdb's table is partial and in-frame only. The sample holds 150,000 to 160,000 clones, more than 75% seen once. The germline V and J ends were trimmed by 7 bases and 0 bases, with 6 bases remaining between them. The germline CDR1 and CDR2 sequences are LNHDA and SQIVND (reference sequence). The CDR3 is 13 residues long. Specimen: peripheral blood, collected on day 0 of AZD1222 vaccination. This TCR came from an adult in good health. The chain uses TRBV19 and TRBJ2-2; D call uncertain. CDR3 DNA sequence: TGTGCCAGTATAACAACGAACACCGGGGAGCTGTTTTTT. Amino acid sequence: CASITTNTGELFF.